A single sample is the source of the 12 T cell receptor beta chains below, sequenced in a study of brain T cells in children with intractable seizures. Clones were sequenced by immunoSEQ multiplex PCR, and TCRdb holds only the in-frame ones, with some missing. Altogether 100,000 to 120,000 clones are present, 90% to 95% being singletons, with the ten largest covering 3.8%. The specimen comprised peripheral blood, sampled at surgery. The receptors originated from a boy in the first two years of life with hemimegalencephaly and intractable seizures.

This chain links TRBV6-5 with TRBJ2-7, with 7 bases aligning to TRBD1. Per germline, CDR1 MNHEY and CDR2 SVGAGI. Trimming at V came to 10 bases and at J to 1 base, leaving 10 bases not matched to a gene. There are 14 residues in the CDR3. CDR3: CAIPAGGKSYEQYF. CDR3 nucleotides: TGTGCCATCCCCGCAGGGGGTAAATCCTACGAGCAGTACTTC.

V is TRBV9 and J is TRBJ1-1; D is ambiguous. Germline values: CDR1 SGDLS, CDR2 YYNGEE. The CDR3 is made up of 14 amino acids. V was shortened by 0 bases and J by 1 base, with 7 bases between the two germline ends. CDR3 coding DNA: TGTGCCAGCAGCGTAGCCACGGGGAACACTGAAGCTTTCTTT. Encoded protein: CASSVATGNTEAFF.

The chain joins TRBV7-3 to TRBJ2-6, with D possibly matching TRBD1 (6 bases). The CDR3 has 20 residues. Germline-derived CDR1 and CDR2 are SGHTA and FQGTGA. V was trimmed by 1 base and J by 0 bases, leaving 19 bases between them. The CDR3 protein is CASSLRGGQSQLSGANVLTF. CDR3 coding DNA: TGTGCCAGCAGCTTAAGAGGCGGACAGTCTCAGCTCTCTGGGGCCAACGTCCTGACTTTC.

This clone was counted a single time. This CDR3 reads CASSIDLGGAGIGYGYTF. The CDR3 DNA sequence: TGTGCCAGTAGTATAGACCTTGGAGGGGCCGGTATCGGCTATGGCTACACCTTC. The J gene is TRBJ1-2, the V gene TRBV19; D might be TRBD1 (5 bases). Between the trimmed V and J ends, which lost 0 bases and 4 bases, there was a span of 21 bases. The CDR3 covers 18 residues. Germline V gene sequence: CDR1 LNHDA, CDR2 SQIVND (reference sequence). Together with reference TRBV19 and TRBJ1-2, the CDR3 gives the full variable domain: DGGITQSPKYLFRKEGQNVTLSCEQNLNHDAMYWYRQDPGQGLRLIYYSQIVNDFQKGDIAEGYSVSREKKESFPLTVTSAQKNPTAFYLCASSIDLGGAGIGYGYTFGSGTRLTVV.

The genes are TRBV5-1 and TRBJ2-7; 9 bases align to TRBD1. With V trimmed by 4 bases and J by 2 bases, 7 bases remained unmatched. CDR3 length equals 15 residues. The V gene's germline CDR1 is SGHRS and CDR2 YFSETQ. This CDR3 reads CASSPRDRDPYEQYF. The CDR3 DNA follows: TGCGCCAGCAGCCCCCGGGACAGGGATCCCTACGAGCAGTACTTC.

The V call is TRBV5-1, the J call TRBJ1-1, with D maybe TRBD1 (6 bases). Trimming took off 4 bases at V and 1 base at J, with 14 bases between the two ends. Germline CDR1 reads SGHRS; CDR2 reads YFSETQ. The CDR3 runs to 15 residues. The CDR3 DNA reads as TGCGCCAGCAGCCCGCGACCGGGACAGAACACTGAAGCTTTCTTT. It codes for CASSPRPGQNTEAFF.

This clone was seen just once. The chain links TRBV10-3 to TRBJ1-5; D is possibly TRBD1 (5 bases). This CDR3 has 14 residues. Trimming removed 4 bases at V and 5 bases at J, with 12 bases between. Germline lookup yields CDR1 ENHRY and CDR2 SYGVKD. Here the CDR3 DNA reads TGTGCCATCAGTGGCGGGACGCATTATCAGCCCCAGCATTTT. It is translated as CAISGGTHYQPQHF.

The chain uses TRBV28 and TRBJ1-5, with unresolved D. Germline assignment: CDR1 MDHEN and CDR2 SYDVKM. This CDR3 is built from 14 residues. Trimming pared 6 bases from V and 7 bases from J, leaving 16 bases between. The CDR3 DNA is TGTGCCAGCAGCCACTTTGCGGCTAACCAGCCCCAGCATTTT. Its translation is CASSHFAANQPQHF.

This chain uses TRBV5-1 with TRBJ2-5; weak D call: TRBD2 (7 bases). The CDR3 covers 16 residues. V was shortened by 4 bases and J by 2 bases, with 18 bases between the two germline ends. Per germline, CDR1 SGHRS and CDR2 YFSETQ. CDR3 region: CASSLAGASGQETQYF. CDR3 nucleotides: TGCGCCAGCAGCCTCGCGGGGGCTAGCGGACAAGAGACCCAGTACTTC.

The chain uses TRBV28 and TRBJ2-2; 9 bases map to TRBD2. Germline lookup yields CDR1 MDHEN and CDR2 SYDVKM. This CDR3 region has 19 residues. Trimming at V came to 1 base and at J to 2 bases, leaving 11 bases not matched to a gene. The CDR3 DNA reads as TGTGCCAGCAGTTTATTCCGTTTCGTTGGGACTAGCAACACCGGGGAGCTGTTTTTT. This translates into CASSLFRFVGTSNTGELFF.

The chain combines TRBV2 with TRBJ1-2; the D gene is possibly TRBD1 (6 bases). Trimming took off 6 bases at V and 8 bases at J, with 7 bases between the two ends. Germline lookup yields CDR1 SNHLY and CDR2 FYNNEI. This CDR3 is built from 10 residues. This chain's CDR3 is CASRDRGYTF. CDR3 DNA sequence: TGTGCCAGCAGGGACAGAGGCTACACCTTC.

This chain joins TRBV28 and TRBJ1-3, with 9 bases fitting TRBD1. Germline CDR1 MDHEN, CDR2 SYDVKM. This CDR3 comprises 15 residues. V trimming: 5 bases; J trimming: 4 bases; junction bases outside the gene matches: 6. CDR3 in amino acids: CASSPQGAVGNTIYF. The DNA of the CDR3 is TGTGCCAGCAGTCCACAGGGGGCGGTGGGAAACACCATATATTTT. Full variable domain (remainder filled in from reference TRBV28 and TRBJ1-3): DVKVTQSSRYLVKRTGEKVFLECVQDMDHENMFWYRQDPGLGLRLIYFSYDVKMKEKGDIPEGYSVSREKKERFSLILESASTNQTSMYLCASSPQGAVGNTIYFGEGSWLTVV.